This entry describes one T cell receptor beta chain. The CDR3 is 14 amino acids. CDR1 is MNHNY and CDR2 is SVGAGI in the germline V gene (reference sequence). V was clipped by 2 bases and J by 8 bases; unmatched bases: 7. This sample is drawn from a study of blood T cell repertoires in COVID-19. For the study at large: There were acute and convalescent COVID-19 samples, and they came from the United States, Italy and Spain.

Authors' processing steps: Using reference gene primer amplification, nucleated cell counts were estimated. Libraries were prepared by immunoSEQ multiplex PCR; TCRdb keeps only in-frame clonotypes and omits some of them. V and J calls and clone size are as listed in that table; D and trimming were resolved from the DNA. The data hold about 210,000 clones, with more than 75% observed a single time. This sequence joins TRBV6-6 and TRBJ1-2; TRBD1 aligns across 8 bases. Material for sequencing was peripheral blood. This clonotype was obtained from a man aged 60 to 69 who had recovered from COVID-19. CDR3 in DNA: TGTGCCAGCAGTTACCCCGGGACAGGAGGGGGCTACACCTTC. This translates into CASSYPGTGGGYTF.